The next 2 T cell receptor beta chains were all read from a single sample in a study of shared clonotypes between healthy human individuals. Sequencing used immunoSEQ multiplex PCR; TCRdb keeps in-frame clones, though not all of them. The sample lists more than 550,000 clones; 80% to 95% were seen once. The specimen sequenced was memory CD8+ T cells from PBMCs. Subset of the sample: CD45RO+ cells pooled with CCR7-negative TemRA cells. These receptor sequences come from a man in his late teens or twenties in good health. Some clones in this sample may be carry-over from other donors' samples.

The gene calls are TRBV11-3 and TRBJ2-2; D gene uncertain. V was shortened by 0 bases and J by 4 bases, with 9 bases between the two germline ends. Germline CDR1 SGHNT, CDR2 YENEEA. CDR3 length: 15 residues. The DNA of the CDR3 is TGTGCCAGCAGCTTAGAATCTGCCAGCACCGGGGAGCTGTTTTTT. Translated, it gives CASSLESASTGELFF. Supplemented by reference TRBV11-3 and TRBJ2-2, the full variable domain reads EAGVVQSPRYKIIEKKQPVAFWCNPISGHNTLYWYLQNLGQGPELLIRYENEEAVDDSQLPKDRFSAERLKGVDSTLKIQPAELGDSAVYLCASSLESASTGELFFGEGSRLTVL.

The rearrangement links TRBV10-1 to TRBJ1-5, with D uncertain. Germline CDR1 is WNHNN and CDR2 is SYGVQD (reference sequence). CDR3 length equals 13 residues. The ends were cut back, 3 bases at V and 7 bases at J, with 10 bases in the middle. The CDR3 is CASSDTQTQPQHF. The CDR3 nucleotides read TGCGCCAGCAGTGACACACAAACCCAGCCCCAGCATTTT.